The clone carrying this T cell receptor (beta chain) was observed a handful of times. Its target is not known. The data derive from a study of post-analysis software for immune sequencing data. Study results and limitations: Comparison with controls showed significantly lower normalized Chao1 diversity in multiple sclerosis patients. In patients, TRBV5-6, TRBV5-1 and TRBV20-1 belonged to roughly 5 TRBV segments found more frequently than in controls.

The germline CDR1 and CDR2 sequences are DFQATT and SNEGSKA (reference sequence). V lost 6 bases to trimming and J lost 7 bases; unmatched junction nucleotides: 3. CDR3 length equals 11 residues. Unique molecular identifiers were built into the TCR beta cDNA libraries. Around 500,000 cDNA molecules came from around 1 to 10 million T cells. Each CDR3 protein gets one entry after TCRdb re-called the PCR reads with MiXCR. Found here are hundreds of thousands of distinct CDR3 sequences, 25% to 30% of them singletons; the top ten hold roughly 0.54%. The sequencing sample was made of blood. This TCR came from a girl aged 10 to 17 with multiple sclerosis. J is TRBJ1-3 and V is TRBV20-1; 7 nucleotides match TRBD1. The CDR3 region is CSADRVNTIYF. Here the CDR3 DNA reads TGCAGTGCCGACAGGGTGAACACCATATATTTT.